This T cell receptor beta chain stems from a study of blood T cell repertoires in COVID-19. At the level of the study: PBMCs, B-cell-depleted T cells, or T cells were the source of the cDNA or gDNA that made up the material.

The V end lost 3 bases, the J end lost 11 bases, and 13 bases lay between the germline ends. The CDR3 extends over 12 amino acids. The V gene's germline CDR1 is SGHDN and CDR2 FVKESK. This clone has only a few counts. Two negative PCRs, clearance, or symptom resolution were required of recovered Cohort 3 donors. Under the authors' procedure: Using reference gene primer amplification, nucleated cell counts were estimated. The repertoire was sequenced with immunoSEQ multiplex PCR; TCRdb's copy has only in-frame clones and lacks some. D and trimming were read from the DNA, whereas the V and J calls and clone size are those reported in that table. The sample yields about 250,000 clones, roughly 90% seen once.

Sequencing was carried out using PBMCs or T cells enriched from blood (not recorded which). V gene TRBV14 combines with J gene TRBJ1-1; D unresolved. The receptor's source is a woman between 50 and 59 years old who had recovered from COVID-19. The CDR3 region is CASSHSGDFAFF. CDR3 in DNA: TGTGCCAGCAGCCATTCCGGGGATTTTGCTTTCTTT. The full variable domain, rest sourced from reference TRBV14 and TRBJ1-1, is EAGVTQFPSHSVIEKGQTVTLRCDPISGHDNLYWYRRVMGKEIKFLLHFVKESKQDESGMPNNRFLAERTGGTYSTLKVQPAELEDSGVYFCASSHSGDFAFFGQGTRLTVV.